This TCR beta chain was identified during a study of T cell repertoires in cytomegalovirus infection. Study in general: The study used recently identified HLA-C-restricted and well-studied HLA-B-restricted CMV epitopes. TCR beta signatures that were public indicated CMV infection and matching HLA type.

TCRdb fed the reads into MiXCR, producing one record per CDR3 protein. The table lists 600,000 to 700,000 distinct CDR3 sequences, 30% to 40% of them singletons. This clonotype turned up a few times. Its antigen is not known. CDR3 length equals 14 residues. V lost 6 bases and J lost 9; bases outside the gene matches: 8. Germline V CDR1 and CDR2: SNHLY, FYNNEI. Study-wide points: HLA-C-restricted, CMV-specific TCR beta clonotypes were dominant ex vivo.

The receptor was isolated from a human donor in good health (CMV status not recorded). Some clones in this sample may be carry-over from other donors' samples. This chain links TRBV2 with TRBJ2-1; 10 bases align to TRBD2. Specimen: cultured PBMCs, collected from culture after CMV antigen stimulation. Here the CDR3 reads CASRLAGGGGEQFF. Here the CDR3 DNA reads TGTGCCAGCAGATTAGCGGGGGGCGGCGGTGAGCAGTTCTTC.